The 22 T cell receptor beta chains in this list originate from one sample, sequenced in a study of CXCR3-negative and CXCR3-positive naive CD8 T cells. The TRB cDNA libraries were prepared by 5' RACE with UMI labels. TCRdb reanalyzed the 5' RACE reads, giving one entry per CDR3 protein sequence and no DNA. The specimen's table records 75,000 or so distinct CDR3 sequences. Sequencing used naive CXCR3- CD8+ T cells from blood. Regarding subset: CD45RO-CCR7+CD27+CD95- naive CD8+ T cells lacking CXCR3 (TNR3-). These receptors were taken from a human donor in good health. Some clones in this sample may be carry-over from other donors' samples.

The chain carries TRBV19 and TRBJ1-1. CDR3 length: 15 amino acids. Germline loops: CDR1 LNHDA, CDR2 SQIVND (reference sequence). This CDR3 reads CASATDGGWGTEAFF.

The J gene is TRBJ2-7, the V gene TRBV29-1; the D call of TRBD1 rests on TCRdb alone, since no DNA is present to check it. CDR1 and CDR2 from the germline V gene are SQVTM and ANQGSEA. CDR3 length: 12 amino acids. The CDR3 spells CSVEFGGYEQYF.

The genes are TRBV6-1 and TRBJ1-2; TCRdb's D call, TRBD1, is unchecked because there is no DNA. Germline CDR1 MNHNS, CDR2 SASEGT. The CDR3 loop spans 14 amino acids. The CDR3 sequence is CASSEGAGLGGYTF.

V and J are TRBV12-3 or TRBV12-4 and TRBJ2-1. The CDR3 is 12 residues long. The CDR3 sequence: CASSPVYNEQFF.

CDR3 residues: CASSSNPPGWGETQYF. The J gene is TRBJ2-5, the V gene TRBV28; TCRdb gives TRBD2 as the D gene, but with no DNA this cannot be confirmed. Germline lookup yields CDR1 MDHEN and CDR2 SYDVKM. There are 16 residues in the CDR3.

The chain combines TRBV5-1 with TRBJ2-7; TCRdb calls TRBD2, which cannot be checked without DNA. This CDR3 contains 14 residues. Looked up from germline, CDR1 is SGHRS and CDR2 is YFSETQ. The CDR3 spells CASSRTSGSYEQYF.

This rearrangement joins TRBV7-9 to TRBJ2-3; there is no DNA to check the TCRdb D call of TRBD2. The CDR3 runs 16 residues. Germline lookup yields CDR1 SEHNR and CDR2 FQNEAQ (reference sequence). Here the CDR3 reads CASSLTSGGAYDTQYF.

The chain recombines TRBV20-1 with TRBJ2-3; no DNA is available, so the TRBD2 call from TCRdb remains unchecked. The CDR3 loop spans 15 amino acids. CDR1 and CDR2 (germline): DFQATT, SNEGSKA (reference sequence). CDR3 protein: CSAGSTSGRVDTQYF.

The rearrangement links TRBV29-1 to TRBJ1-1; TCRdb lists TRBD1, though no DNA is available to test this call. The CDR3 extends over 13 amino acids. The germline V gene encodes CDR1 SQVTM and CDR2 ANQGSEA. The CDR3 is CSVTGGLNTEAFF.

V usage is TRBV7-6 and J usage is TRBJ2-2. The CDR3 covers 12 residues. Germline V CDR1 and CDR2: SGHVS, FNYEAQ. The CDR3 protein is CASWAITGELFF.

The chain links TRBV29-1 to TRBJ2-3; there is no DNA to check the TCRdb D call of TRBD2. The length of the CDR3 is 14 residues. Per the germline V gene, CDR1 is SQVTM and CDR2 is ANQGSEA. This CDR3 is CSVGGLAGGDTQYF.

The chain couples TRBV5-1 to TRBJ2-1; TCRdb's D call, TRBD2, is unchecked because there is no DNA. The CDR3 covers 15 residues. From germline, CDR1 is SGHRS and CDR2 YFSETQ. The CDR3 sequence is CASSGSERGYNEQFF.

The J gene is TRBJ2-7, the V gene TRBV29-1. Germline V lookup: CDR1 SQVTM, CDR2 ANQGSEA. The CDR3 totals 11 residues. The CDR3 sequence is CSVLEQYEQYF.

This chain connects TRBV29-1 to TRBJ2-2; TCRdb reports TRBD1, a call that lacks DNA to check it against. The length of the CDR3 is 15 residues. Germline values: CDR1 SQVTM, CDR2 ANQGSEA. The CDR3 reads CSVEDLGGHTGELFF.

The chain uses TRBV7-9 and TRBJ2-2. This CDR3 contains 13 residues. Germline V gene lookup returns CDR1 SEHNR and CDR2 FQNEAQ (reference sequence). CDR3 amino acids: CASSFSGTGELFF.

This chain joins TRBV28 and TRBJ2-7. Germline CDR1 reads MDHEN; CDR2 reads SYDVKM. The CDR3 has 14 amino acids. CDR3 residues: CASSLAGSTYEQYF.

This chain links TRBV7-9 with TRBJ1-2; without DNA, the TCRdb call of TRBD1 cannot be checked. CDR3 length equals 16 residues. Germline values: CDR1 SEHNR, CDR2 FQNEAQ (reference sequence). This CDR3 is CASSLAGQVLGYGYTF. The variable domain in full, with the rest retrieved from reference TRBV7-9 and TRBJ1-2, is DTGVSQNPRHKITKRGQNVTFRCDPISEHNRLYWYRQTLGQGPEFLTYFQNEAQLEKSRLLSDRFSAERPKGSFSTLEIQRTEQGDSAMYLCASSLAGQVLGYGYTFGSGTRLTVV.

The chain uses TRBV29-1 and TRBJ2-7; TCRdb's D call, TRBD2, is unchecked because there is no DNA. The CDR3 is made up of 13 amino acids. CDR1 and CDR2 (germline): SQVTM, ANQGSEA. The CDR3 protein is CSVVPGQAYEQYF.

The chain is built from TRBV21-1 and TRBJ2-2; the D call from TCRdb, TRBD1, cannot be confirmed without DNA. TRBV21-1 is annotated as a pseudogene. The CDR3 loop spans 18 amino acids. CDR3 loop: CASSEKVQGANETGELFF.

J is TRBJ2-7 and V is TRBV7-9; absent DNA, TCRdb's TRBD1 call cannot be checked. CDR3 size: 17 residues. Germline V gene data show CDR1 as SEHNR and CDR2 as FQNEAQ (reference sequence). The CDR3 here is CASSHLTGALYSYEQYF.

V usage is TRBV7-6 and J usage is TRBJ1-1. CDR3 length: 15 residues. CDR1 SGHVS and CDR2 FNYEAQ come from the germline V gene. CDR3 loop: CASSLAGTENTEAFF. Complete variable domain (other parts from reference TRBV7-6 and TRBJ1-1): GAGVSQSPRYKVTKRGQDVALRCDPISGHVSLYWYRQALGQGPEFLTYFNYEAQQDKSGLPNDRFSAERPEGSISTLTIQRTEQRDSAMYRCASSLAGTENTEAFFGQGTRLTVV.

This chain joins TRBV3-1 and TRBJ2-7; TCRdb proposes TRBD1, but this gene call is untestable without DNA. This CDR3 has 15 residues. From germline, CDR1 is LGHDT and CDR2 YNNKEL (reference sequence). CDR3 sequence: CASSQDSTGSYEQYF.